This entry describes one T cell receptor beta chain. Germline V CDR1 and CDR2: LGHNT, FRNRAP. This CDR3 region has 14 residues. Trimming stripped 6 bases from V and 6 bases from J, with 14 bases between. These data belong to a study of blood T cells in healthy people across ages. Across the whole study: There was about one barcoded beta molecule captured by template switching per two T cells.

A second about 7 to 11 cycle PCR used barcoded and J-beta primers. TCRdb recomputed calls from the 5' RACE reads with MiXCR, one row per CDR3 protein. This table has about 1.4 million distinct CDR3 sequences, 55% to 75% appearing once. Every sample had a minimum of 6 million PBMCs isolated. The sample consisted of blood. The chain has TRBV12-5 and TRBJ2-2, with TRBD1 as a possible D gene (5 bases). This receptor was taken from a man aged 18 to 35 in good health. Written as DNA, the CDR3 is TGTGCTAGTGGACAGGACCTTGGGGCCGGGGAGCTGTTTTTT. Translation gives CASGQDLGAGELFF.